This T cell receptor beta chain was documented in a study of cytomegalovirus exposure and HLA in healthy donors. A note on this clone: The antigen is unknown.

Study outcomes and limitations: Later on, a genetic analysis was performed. It linked a missense variant in DCLRE1C with V- and J-gene trimming of TCR beta. Sequencing likely caused a cluster of highly shared sequence variants.

Both 60 Vbeta primers and 13 Jbeta primers went into the PCR. Study processing details: Per a later analysis, the number of unique TCR beta chains was roughly 80 million, of which roughly 11 million were shared. Sequencing was performed with immunoSEQ multiplex PCR; in TCRdb, only in-frame clones are kept and a portion is missing. V and J calls and clone size are as listed in that table; D and trimming were resolved from the DNA. The sample lists 200,000 to 300,000 clones, about four fifths occurring once. The origin of this receptor is a woman aged 40 to 55 in good health and CMV-seropositive. Sequencing was performed on PBMCs.

CDR3 protein: CASSLDGGSYEQYF. The CDR3 DNA follows: TGTGCCAGCAGCTTAGATGGCGGTTCCTACGAGCAGTACTTC. V and J are TRBV11-2 and TRBJ2-7; D gene unclear. Trimming removed 0 bases at V and 1 base at J, with 7 bases between. Germline V gives CDR1 SGHAT, CDR2 FQNNGV. CDR3 length: 14 amino acids.